A selection of T cell receptor beta chains follows, all from one sample in a study of blood T cell repertoires in COVID-19. Measured with immunoSEQ multiplex PCR; TCRdb has only the in-frame clones, and not every one. Found here are 150,000 to 200,000 clones, roughly four fifths of them singletons; the top ten hold 7.5% to 9.5%. The sequenced sample consisted of peripheral blood. The receptors originated from a middle-aged man who had recovered from COVID-19. The CDR3 runs from the conserved cysteine through the conserved F or W. A D gene is named only where the DNA matches it firmly. The listing skips clone size in some rows; elsewhere it reads once, few, many or a size class.

V gene	clone size	D gene	J gene	CDR3 DNA	CDR3 protein
TRBV6-5	.	.	TRBJ2-7	TGTGCCAGCTCAGGCTATATTTACGAGCAGTACTTC	CASSGYIYEQYF
TRBV21-1	.	.	TRBJ1-4	TGTGCCAGATTTAAGGAGGGGCCATATGAAAAACTGTTTTTT	CARFKEGPYEKLFF
TRBV3-1/TRBV3-2	.	TRBD1	TRBJ1-3	TGTGCCAGCAGCCAGAACAGGGGGCCAGGAAACACCATATATTTT	CASSQNRGPGNTIYF
TRBV6-5	.	.	TRBJ2-6	TGTGCCAGCAGTTCGGACAGCTCTGGGGCCAACGTCCTGACTTTC	CASSSDSSGANVLTF
TRBV7-2	.	.	TRBJ1-1	TGTGCCAGCAGCTTCGAGATGAACACTGAAGCTTTCTTT	CASSFEMNTEAFF
TRBV4-3	.	TRBD1	TRBJ2-5	TGCGCCAGCAGCCCCTTGACAGGGGCGGGAGAGACCCAGTACTTC	CASSPLTGAGETQYF
TRBV28	.	.	TRBJ2-7	TGTGCCAGCAGTTTTAAAGCTCGTGAGCAGTACTTC	CASSFKAREQYF
TRBV7-9	.	.	TRBJ2-3	TGTGCCAGCAGCCTCCCTCGCGGGCGGAGCACAGATACGCAGTATTTT	CASSLPRGRSTDTQYF
TRBV7-9	.	.	TRBJ2-6	TGTGCCAGCAGCTTCTCTGATTCTAGCTCTGGGGCCAACGTCCTGACTTTC	CASSFSDSSSGANVLTF
TRBV29-1	few	TRBD2	TRBJ2-5	TGCAGCGTTGAAATATTGGCGAGCGGGGGGGGCCAAGAGACCCAGTACTTC	CSVEILASGGGQETQYF
TRBV10-3	.	TRBD2	TRBJ2-6	TGTGCCATCAGAATGACTAGCGGGGGAACCTCTGGGGCCAACGTCCTGACTTTC	CAIRMTSGGTSGANVLTF
TRBV21-1	once	.	TRBJ1-5	TGTGCCGGCAAGGAGCAGCCGTATCAGCCCCAGCATTTT	CAGKEQPYQPQHF
TRBV4-3	.	.	TRBJ2-7	TGCGCCAGCAGCCAAGAACACAGTTACTACGAGCAGTACTTC	CASSQEHSYYEQYF
TRBV10-3	once	TRBD1	TRBJ2-2	TGTGCCATCAGGCCCGGGACAGGGGATTCCGGGGAGCTGTTTTTT	CAIRPGTGDSGELFF
TRBV7-2	.	TRBD1	TRBJ1-2	TGTGCCAGCAGCTCTTCCGGGACAGGGTTTGGCTACACCTTC	CASSSSGTGFGYTF
TRBV15	many	.	TRBJ1-4	TGTGCCACCAGCAGTTATTCGAATGAAAAACTGTTTTTT	CATSSYSNEKLFF
TRBV6-5	.	.	TRBJ2-7	TGTGCCAGCAGTTACTCGAGTCAGGGTTACGAGCAGTACTTC	CASSYSSQGYEQYF
TRBV3-1/TRBV3-2	once	TRBD2	TRBJ2-1	TGTGCCAGCAGCCGGCTGGGCGGGGGGTTCCAGTTCTTC	CASSRLGGGFQFF
TRBV5-4	.	TRBD1	TRBJ1-1	TGTGCCAGCAGCTTGGGCCTCAGGGGGGACACTGAAGCTTTCTTT	CASSLGLRGDTEAFF
TRBV6-2/TRBV6-3	few	.	TRBJ1-1	TGTGCCAGCAGTACCCTTAGGGGGAACACTGAAGCTTTCTTT	CASSTLRGNTEAFF
TRBV2	.	TRBD1	TRBJ1-2	TGTGCCAGCGATGGGCGGGACAGGGGGTATGGCTACACCTTC	CASDGRDRGYGYTF
TRBV2	once	.	TRBJ1-2	TGTGCCAGCAGTGGTGGGGGGTGGGAGCGAAATGGCTACACCTTC	CASSGGGWERNGYTF
TRBV29-1	.	.	TRBJ2-3	TGCAGCTCGTGGTGGGGGGCAGATACGCAGTATTTT	CSSWWGADTQYF
TRBV30	.	.	TRBJ1-3	TGTGCCTGGAGTGTACGGTGGTACTCTGGAAACACCATATATTTT	CAWSVRWYSGNTIYF
TRBV19	.	TRBD2	TRBJ2-3	TGTGCCAGTAGTGCCACTAGCGGGGGTCGGGATACGCAGTATTTT	CASSATSGGRDTQYF
TRBV5-6	.	TRBD2	TRBJ2-7	TGTGCCAGCAGCTTGTTACTAGCGGGGGGCGAGCAGTACTTC	CASSLLLAGGEQYF
TRBV5-6	.	TRBD1	TRBJ1-6	TGTGCCAGCAGCGACCGGGACAGGGGTTCACCCCTCCACTTT	CASSDRDRGSPLHF
TRBV2	.	.	TRBJ2-2	TGTGCCAGCATCCCCGGGGACACCGGGGAGCTGTTTTTT	CASIPGDTGELFF
TRBV5-8	.	TRBD2	TRBJ2-1	TGTGCCAGCAGCTTCCGAGCTAGCGGGAGGGCCTACAATGAGCAGTTCTTC	CASSFRASGRAYNEQFF
TRBV18	.	TRBD1	TRBJ1-1	TGTGCCAGCACCATCCAGGGGGGGAACACTGAAGCTTTCTTT	CASTIQGGNTEAFF
TRBV5-5	few	.	TRBJ2-2	TGTGCCAGCAGCTCCTCCAGGGTGAACACCGGGGAGCTGTTTTTT	CASSSSRVNTGELFF
TRBV7-7	.	TRBD1	TRBJ2-5	TGTGCTAGCAGCTTAAGGGGGCCCTACCAAGAGACCCAGTACTTC	CASSLRGPYQETQYF
TRBV18	.	.	TRBJ1-5	TGTGCCAGCTCGTCAATTTTCGGGGGGCTTAGCAATCAGCCCCAGCATTTT	CASSSIFGGLSNQPQHF
TRBV6-2/TRBV6-3	.	.	TRBJ1-1	TGTGCCAGCAGTTATCACCGACAGGCAATGAACACTGAAGCTTTCTTT	CASSYHRQAMNTEAFF
TRBV19	.	TRBD1	TRBJ2-6	TGTGCCAGCGAACAGGGGTTGGGGGCCAACGTCCTGACTTTC	CASEQGLGANVLTF
TRBV30	.	TRBD2	TRBJ2-1	TGTGCCTGGGGACTAGCGGGCTACAATGAGCAGTTCTTC	CAWGLAGYNEQFF
TRBV5-4	.	TRBD1	TRBJ1-4	TGTGCCAGCAGCTACGGGACAGGGGTACATGATGAAAAACTGTTTTTT	CASSYGTGVHDEKLFF
TRBV2	once	TRBD1	TRBJ2-1	TGTGCCGGAGCCGGGACAGGGGTGATTAATGAGCAGTTCTTC	CAGAGTGVINEQFF
TRBV27	many	TRBD1	TRBJ1-5	TGTGCCAGCAGCCTCACAGGGGACAATCAGCCCCAGCATTTT	CASSLTGDNQPQHF
TRBV18	.	.	TRBJ1-2	TGTGCCAGCTCACCATTTGGGCAGGTACCTATATCCTTCTATGGCTACACCTTC	CASSPFGQVPISFYGYTF
TRBV10-3	.	TRBD2	TRBJ2-5	TGTGCCATCAGGGGGACTAGCGGGGAAGAGACCCAGTACTTC	CAIRGTSGEETQYF
TRBV14	.	TRBD2	TRBJ2-5	TGTGCCAGCAGCCAAGCGTTGGTAGCGGGCCCCGGAGAGACCCAGTACTTC	CASSQALVAGPGETQYF
TRBV5-5	.	TRBD1	TRBJ1-1	TGTGCCAGCAGCTCGGCGGGGACAGCAAACACTGAAGCTTTCTTT	CASSSAGTANTEAFF
TRBV11-2	.	TRBD2	TRBJ2-5	TGTGCCAGCAGTCTAGCGGGGGGGGTCATAGAGACCCAGTACTTC	CASSLAGGVIETQYF
TRBV18	.	.	TRBJ2-1	TGTGCCAGCTCACTCACAAGCGGGAATGAGCAGTTCTTC	CASSLTSGNEQFF
TRBV28	.	.	TRBJ2-7	TGTGCCAGTCGGAGTTCCTCCGACGAGCAGTACTTC	CASRSSSDEQYF
TRBV24-1	many	.	TRBJ1-1	TGTGCCACCAGCAGGTCATGGAACACTGAAGCTTTCTTT	CATSRSWNTEAFF
TRBV7-9	.	TRBD1	TRBJ1-1	TGTGCCAGCAGCCCAGAGACAGGGGGCGGGATGAACACTGAAGCTTTCTTT	CASSPETGGGMNTEAFF
TRBV27	many	TRBD2	TRBJ2-2	TGTGCCAGCCGGAGGGGGACTAGCGGTTTCACCGGGGAGCTGTTTTTT	CASRRGTSGFTGELFF
TRBV27	.	.	TRBJ2-7	TGTGCCAGCAGTAGACAGGGAGGACCCTACGAGCAGTACTTC	CASSRQGGPYEQYF
TRBV7-9	.	.	TRBJ2-3	TGTGCCAGCAGCTCCCAGGACAGCCCTAGCACAGATACGCAGTATTTT	CASSSQDSPSTDTQYF